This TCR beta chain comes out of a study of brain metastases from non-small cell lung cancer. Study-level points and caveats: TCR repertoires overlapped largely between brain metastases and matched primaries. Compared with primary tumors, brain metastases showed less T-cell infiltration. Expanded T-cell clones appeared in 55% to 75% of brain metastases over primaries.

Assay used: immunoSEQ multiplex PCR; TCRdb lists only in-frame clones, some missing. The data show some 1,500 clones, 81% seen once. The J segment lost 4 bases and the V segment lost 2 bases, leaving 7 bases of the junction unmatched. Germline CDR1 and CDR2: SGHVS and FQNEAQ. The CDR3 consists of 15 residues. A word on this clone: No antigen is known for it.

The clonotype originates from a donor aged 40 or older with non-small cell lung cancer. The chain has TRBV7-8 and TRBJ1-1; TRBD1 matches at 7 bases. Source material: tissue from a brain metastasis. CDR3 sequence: CASSLIGGKGTEAFF. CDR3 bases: TGTGCCAGCAGCTTAATAGGGGGCAAAGGCACTGAAGCTTTCTTT.